This T cell receptor beta chain stems from a study of tissue T cells after allogeneic stem cell transplantation. The method was immunoSEQ multiplex PCR; TCRdb's version includes in-frame clones alone and lacks a portion of them. This table has about 25,000 clones, about 70% appearing once. Comparators were three non-transplant cancer patients without known GI disease. The ends lost 6 bases at V and 1 base at J; junction bases unmatched: 6. The germline V gene has CDR1 MNHNY and CDR2 SVGAGI (reference sequence). The CDR3 covers 15 residues. This TCR derives from a female donor over 55 with lung cancer. The chain has TRBV6-6 and TRBJ2-3; TRBD2 matches at 8 bases. Sample: tissue from the ileum, taken at autopsy. CDR3: CASSPTRGGTDTQYF. The CDR3 DNA follows: TGTGCCAGCAGCCCGACGCGGGGGGGCACAGATACGCAGTATTTT.